The following is a T cell receptor beta chain sequence with its context. Germline trimming cut 6 bases from V and 2 bases from J; bases unmatched to any gene: 1. This CDR3 spans 13 amino acids. CDR1 MNHNY and CDR2 SVGAGI come from the germline V gene (reference sequence). These data are taken from a study of blood T cells in healthy people across ages. For the second PCR, which ran for 7 to 11 cycles, a sample-barcoded 5' primer and a J-beta primer mix were used. TCRdb reanalysed the 5' RACE reads using MiXCR and keeps one entry per CDR3 protein. In the table there are about 1.6 million distinct CDR3 sequences, roughly 32% of which are singletons.

Sequenced material: blood. The chain is built from TRBV6-6 and TRBJ2-3, with 8 bases identical to TRBD1. The TCR sequence derives from a woman aged 25 to 39 in good health. The DNA for the CDR3 is TGTGCCAGCAGGGACAGGGCCACAGATACGCAGTATTTT. The encoded protein is CASRDRATDTQYF.